This T cell receptor beta chain came from a study of cytomegalovirus exposure and HLA in healthy donors. Overall study results and limits: TCR clusters originating in the first cohort tended to co-occur in the roughly 110 validation repertoires, according to a later analysis.

The assay was immunoSEQ multiplex PCR, and TCRdb's table has in-frame clones only and misses some. The table shows fewer than 250,000 clones, with roughly 84% occurring only once. Germline V gene sequence: CDR1 SGHKS, CDR2 YYEKEE (reference sequence). The CDR3 is made up of 14 amino acids. Trimming took off 4 bases at V and 0 bases at J, with 8 bases between the two ends. Comment on this clone: Its specificity is not known.

Source material: PBMCs. J is TRBJ1-5 and V is TRBV5-5; possibly TRBD1 for D (5 bases). This receptor was identified in a woman between 18 and 30 years old in good health and CMV-seropositive. CDR3 sequence: CASSPGYSNQPQHF. The DNA of the CDR3 is TGTGCCAGCAGCCCAGGGTATAGCAATCAGCCCCAGCATTTT.